One and the same sample provided the 15 T cell receptor beta chains below, sequenced in a study of cytomegalovirus exposure and HLA in healthy donors. PCR was performed using 60 Vbeta and 13 Jbeta primers. Repertoires were generated with immunoSEQ multiplex PCR, while TCRdb's copy carries only in-frame clones and drops some. The sample carries around 130,000 clones, roughly 66% recorded once. The sample consisted of PBMCs. Receptor source: a woman aged 55-70 years in good health and CMV-seronegative.

The rearrangement uses TRBV19 and TRBJ1-2; 8 bases are a match to TRBD1. V dropped 4 bases and J dropped 2; count of bases not matched to a gene: 6. The CDR3 runs to 15 residues. CDR1 is LNHDA and CDR2 is SQIVND in the germline V gene (reference sequence). This CDR3 reads CASSTTGVENYGYTF. CDR3 nucleotide sequence: TGTGCCAGTAGTACGACAGGGGTGGAAAACTATGGCTACACCTTC.

This rearrangement joins TRBV4-3 to TRBJ2-7; 10 nucleotides agree with TRBD1. This CDR3 has 15 amino acids. Germline lookup yields CDR1 LGHNA and CDR2 YSLEER. Trimming at V came to 2 bases and at J to 6 bases, leaving 7 bases not matched to a gene. The CDR3, as DNA: TGCGCCAGCAGCCAACCGGGACAGGGGAGGGGCGAGCAGTACTTC. Protein: CASSQPGQGRGEQYF.

As regards this clone: Because the CDR3 is missing its conserved closing phenylalanine or tryptophan, this is likely a read error. The limits of the CDR3 on the DNA are not certain, so only TCRdb's listed CDR3 is given. The V call is TRBV10-1, the J call TRBJ2-7; TRBD1, the D gene given by the table, was not confirmed from the DNA. CDR1 WNHNN and CDR2 SYGVQD come from the germline V gene (reference sequence). Both ends counted, the CDR3 spans 10 residues. CDR3 region: CASINQGVKA.

This chain links TRBV5-1 with TRBJ1-1; weak D call: TRBD1 (5 bases). V gave up 0 bases and J gave up 1 base, with 10 bases separating them. Germline V gives CDR1 SGHRS, CDR2 YFSETQ. This CDR3 comprises 15 residues. The CDR3 loop is CASSLGGRENTEAFF. In nucleotides, the CDR3 is TGCGCCAGCAGCTTGGGGGGCAGAGAGAACACTGAAGCTTTCTTT.

In this sample, this clone turned up a few times. This chain joins TRBV29-1 and TRBJ2-5, with TRBD2 identical over 7 bases. After removal of 6 bases from V and 4 bases from J, the junction contained 5 bases not matched to a gene. This CDR3 spans 12 amino acids. Germline CDR1 SQVTM, CDR2 ANQGSEA. The CDR3 here is CSVGLGSETQYF. Here the CDR3 DNA reads TGCAGCGTCGGACTAGGATCAGAGACCCAGTACTTC. Using reference TRBV29-1 and TRBJ2-5 for the parts outside the CDR3, the full variable domain is SAVISQKPSRDICQRGTSLTIQCQVDSQVTMMFWYRQQPGQSLTLIATANQGSEATYESGFVIDKFPISRPNLTFSTLTVSNMSPEDSSIYLCSVGLGSETQYFGPGTRLLVL.

This chain links TRBV9 with TRBJ2-7; TRBD1 aligns across 10 bases. In germline, CDR1 is SGDLS, CDR2 YYNGEE. The CDR3 consists of 15 residues. V lost 1 base, J lost 2 bases, and 3 bases stayed unmatched. The CDR3: CASSVLDRGPYEQYF. The CDR3 DNA sequence: TGTGCCAGCAGCGTACTCGACAGGGGGCCCTACGAGCAGTACTTC. Together with reference TRBV9 and TRBJ2-7, the CDR3 gives the full variable domain: DSGVTQTPKHLITATGQRVTLRCSPRSGDLSVYWYQQSLDQGLQFLIQYYNGEERAKGNILERFSAQQFPDLHSELNLSSLELGDSALYFCASSVLDRGPYEQYFGPGTRLTVT.

The V call is TRBV9, the J call TRBJ1-5; TRBD1 might be the D (6 bases). The length of the CDR3 is 19 residues. Trimming took off 3 bases at V and 0 bases at J, with 22 bases between the two ends. The germline V gene encodes CDR1 SGDLS and CDR2 YYNGEE. Written as DNA, the CDR3 is TGTGCCAGCAGCGCCACGAAACGAGGGCAGGGGTATAGCAATCAGCCCCAGCATTTT. It translates to CASSATKRGQGYSNQPQHF.

The rearrangement uses TRBV19 and TRBJ1-2; TRBD1 aligns across 9 bases. Trimming at V came to 11 bases and at J to 3 bases, leaving 7 bases not matched to a gene. This CDR3 is 13 amino acids long. Germline assignment: CDR1 LNHDA and CDR2 SQIVND (reference sequence). The CDR3 DNA reads as TGTGCCGGGGGGACAGGGTCCGACTATGGCTACACCTTC. It specifies CAGGTGSDYGYTF.

The chain uses TRBV11-3 and TRBJ1-1, with 9 bases matching TRBD1. Germline values: CDR1 SGHNT, CDR2 YENEEA. With 4 bases clipped from V and 3 bases from J, the junction kept 3 bases outside the gene matches. This CDR3 region has 14 residues. The CDR3 loop is CASSSGQGHTEAFF. The CDR3 coding sequence is TGTGCCAGCAGCTCGGGACAGGGCCACACTGAAGCTTTCTTT.

The chain is built from TRBV7-2 and TRBJ2-7, with 7 nucleotides matching TRBD2. The CDR3 sequence is 16 residues long. V lost 3 bases and J lost 3; bases outside the gene matches: 11. CDR1 SGHTA and CDR2 FQGNSA come from the germline V gene. This CDR3 is CASSLGVDGLGYEQYF. The CDR3 DNA is TGTGCCAGCAGCTTGGGGGTGGACGGACTAGGCTACGAGCAGTACTTC.

The rearrangement links TRBV13 to TRBJ2-1, with D perhaps matching TRBD2 (6 bases). The V and J ends lost 5 bases and 7 bases respectively, with 21 bases between them. Germline CDR1 reads PRHDT; CDR2 reads FYEKMQ (reference sequence). CDR3 length equals 16 residues. The CDR3 region is CASSPRVGSLVNEQFF. CDR3 nucleotide sequence: TGTGCCAGCAGCCCTCGGGTCGGGAGTCTTGTAAATGAGCAGTTCTTC.

The J gene is TRBJ2-7, the V gene TRBV4-3; 8 bases are shared with TRBD1. The CDR3 has 16 amino acids. V was pared by 0 bases and J by 1 base, with 5 bases of the junction left unmatched. Per the germline V gene, CDR1 is LGHNA and CDR2 is YSLEER. The DNA for the CDR3 is TGCGCCAGCAGCCAAGATTCGACAGGGGCTTCCTACGAGCAGTACTTC. Protein: CASSQDSTGASYEQYF.

V gene TRBV5-1 combines with J gene TRBJ2-3; 14 bases align to TRBD2. This CDR3 spans 19 amino acids. V dropped 4 bases and J dropped 1; count of bases not matched to a gene: 11. CDR1 is SGHRS, CDR2 YFSETQ, per germline. The CDR3 coding sequence is TGCGCCAGCAGCGGACAGACTAGCGGGAGGGCCCCACGCACAGATACGCAGTATTTT. This encodes CASSGQTSGRAPRTDTQYF.

The rearrangement uses TRBV11-2 and TRBJ1-4; D may be TRBD1 (5 bases). This CDR3 spans 15 amino acids. Per the germline V gene, CDR1 is SGHAT and CDR2 is FQNNGV. The V end was cut by 5 bases, the J end by 7 bases, with 17 bases between. The CDR3 region has the DNA TGTGCCAGCAGCCCCGGGGGAGGGCAGGGTGAAAAACTGTTTTTT. This sequence encodes CASSPGGGQGEKLFF.

The genes are TRBV25-1 and TRBJ1-4; TRBD1 might be the D (6 bases). The CDR3 runs 14 residues. V shed 4 bases and J shed 5 bases, with 11 bases lying between them. CDR1 is MGHDK and CDR2 is SYGVNS in the germline V gene. DNA of the CDR3: TGTGCCAGCAGTGCGGACAGCGGAAATGAAAAACTGTTTTTT. Protein: CASSADSGNEKLFF. Based on the CDR3 plus reference TRBV25-1 and TRBJ1-4, the full variable domain is EADIYQTPRYLVIGTGKKITLECSQTMGHDKMYWYQQDPGMELHLIHYSYGVNSTEKGDLSSESTVSRIRTEHFPLTLESARPSHTSQYLCASSADSGNEKLFFGSGTQLSVL.